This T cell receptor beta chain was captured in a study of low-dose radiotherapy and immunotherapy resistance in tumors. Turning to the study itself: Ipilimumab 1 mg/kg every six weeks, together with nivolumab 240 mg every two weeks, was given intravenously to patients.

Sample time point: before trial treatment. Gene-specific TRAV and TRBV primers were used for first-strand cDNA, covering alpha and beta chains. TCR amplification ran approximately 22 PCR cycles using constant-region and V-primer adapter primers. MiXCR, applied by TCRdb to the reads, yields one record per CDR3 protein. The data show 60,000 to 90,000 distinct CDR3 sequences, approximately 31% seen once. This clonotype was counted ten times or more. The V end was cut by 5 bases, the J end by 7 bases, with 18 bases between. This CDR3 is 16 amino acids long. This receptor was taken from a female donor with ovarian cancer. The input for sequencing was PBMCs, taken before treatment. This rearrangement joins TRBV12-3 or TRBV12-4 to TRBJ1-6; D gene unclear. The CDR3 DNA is TGTGCCAGCAGTCTCCTCACGGGTCCCCTCAATTCACCCCTCCACTTT. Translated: CASSLLTGPLNSPLHF.